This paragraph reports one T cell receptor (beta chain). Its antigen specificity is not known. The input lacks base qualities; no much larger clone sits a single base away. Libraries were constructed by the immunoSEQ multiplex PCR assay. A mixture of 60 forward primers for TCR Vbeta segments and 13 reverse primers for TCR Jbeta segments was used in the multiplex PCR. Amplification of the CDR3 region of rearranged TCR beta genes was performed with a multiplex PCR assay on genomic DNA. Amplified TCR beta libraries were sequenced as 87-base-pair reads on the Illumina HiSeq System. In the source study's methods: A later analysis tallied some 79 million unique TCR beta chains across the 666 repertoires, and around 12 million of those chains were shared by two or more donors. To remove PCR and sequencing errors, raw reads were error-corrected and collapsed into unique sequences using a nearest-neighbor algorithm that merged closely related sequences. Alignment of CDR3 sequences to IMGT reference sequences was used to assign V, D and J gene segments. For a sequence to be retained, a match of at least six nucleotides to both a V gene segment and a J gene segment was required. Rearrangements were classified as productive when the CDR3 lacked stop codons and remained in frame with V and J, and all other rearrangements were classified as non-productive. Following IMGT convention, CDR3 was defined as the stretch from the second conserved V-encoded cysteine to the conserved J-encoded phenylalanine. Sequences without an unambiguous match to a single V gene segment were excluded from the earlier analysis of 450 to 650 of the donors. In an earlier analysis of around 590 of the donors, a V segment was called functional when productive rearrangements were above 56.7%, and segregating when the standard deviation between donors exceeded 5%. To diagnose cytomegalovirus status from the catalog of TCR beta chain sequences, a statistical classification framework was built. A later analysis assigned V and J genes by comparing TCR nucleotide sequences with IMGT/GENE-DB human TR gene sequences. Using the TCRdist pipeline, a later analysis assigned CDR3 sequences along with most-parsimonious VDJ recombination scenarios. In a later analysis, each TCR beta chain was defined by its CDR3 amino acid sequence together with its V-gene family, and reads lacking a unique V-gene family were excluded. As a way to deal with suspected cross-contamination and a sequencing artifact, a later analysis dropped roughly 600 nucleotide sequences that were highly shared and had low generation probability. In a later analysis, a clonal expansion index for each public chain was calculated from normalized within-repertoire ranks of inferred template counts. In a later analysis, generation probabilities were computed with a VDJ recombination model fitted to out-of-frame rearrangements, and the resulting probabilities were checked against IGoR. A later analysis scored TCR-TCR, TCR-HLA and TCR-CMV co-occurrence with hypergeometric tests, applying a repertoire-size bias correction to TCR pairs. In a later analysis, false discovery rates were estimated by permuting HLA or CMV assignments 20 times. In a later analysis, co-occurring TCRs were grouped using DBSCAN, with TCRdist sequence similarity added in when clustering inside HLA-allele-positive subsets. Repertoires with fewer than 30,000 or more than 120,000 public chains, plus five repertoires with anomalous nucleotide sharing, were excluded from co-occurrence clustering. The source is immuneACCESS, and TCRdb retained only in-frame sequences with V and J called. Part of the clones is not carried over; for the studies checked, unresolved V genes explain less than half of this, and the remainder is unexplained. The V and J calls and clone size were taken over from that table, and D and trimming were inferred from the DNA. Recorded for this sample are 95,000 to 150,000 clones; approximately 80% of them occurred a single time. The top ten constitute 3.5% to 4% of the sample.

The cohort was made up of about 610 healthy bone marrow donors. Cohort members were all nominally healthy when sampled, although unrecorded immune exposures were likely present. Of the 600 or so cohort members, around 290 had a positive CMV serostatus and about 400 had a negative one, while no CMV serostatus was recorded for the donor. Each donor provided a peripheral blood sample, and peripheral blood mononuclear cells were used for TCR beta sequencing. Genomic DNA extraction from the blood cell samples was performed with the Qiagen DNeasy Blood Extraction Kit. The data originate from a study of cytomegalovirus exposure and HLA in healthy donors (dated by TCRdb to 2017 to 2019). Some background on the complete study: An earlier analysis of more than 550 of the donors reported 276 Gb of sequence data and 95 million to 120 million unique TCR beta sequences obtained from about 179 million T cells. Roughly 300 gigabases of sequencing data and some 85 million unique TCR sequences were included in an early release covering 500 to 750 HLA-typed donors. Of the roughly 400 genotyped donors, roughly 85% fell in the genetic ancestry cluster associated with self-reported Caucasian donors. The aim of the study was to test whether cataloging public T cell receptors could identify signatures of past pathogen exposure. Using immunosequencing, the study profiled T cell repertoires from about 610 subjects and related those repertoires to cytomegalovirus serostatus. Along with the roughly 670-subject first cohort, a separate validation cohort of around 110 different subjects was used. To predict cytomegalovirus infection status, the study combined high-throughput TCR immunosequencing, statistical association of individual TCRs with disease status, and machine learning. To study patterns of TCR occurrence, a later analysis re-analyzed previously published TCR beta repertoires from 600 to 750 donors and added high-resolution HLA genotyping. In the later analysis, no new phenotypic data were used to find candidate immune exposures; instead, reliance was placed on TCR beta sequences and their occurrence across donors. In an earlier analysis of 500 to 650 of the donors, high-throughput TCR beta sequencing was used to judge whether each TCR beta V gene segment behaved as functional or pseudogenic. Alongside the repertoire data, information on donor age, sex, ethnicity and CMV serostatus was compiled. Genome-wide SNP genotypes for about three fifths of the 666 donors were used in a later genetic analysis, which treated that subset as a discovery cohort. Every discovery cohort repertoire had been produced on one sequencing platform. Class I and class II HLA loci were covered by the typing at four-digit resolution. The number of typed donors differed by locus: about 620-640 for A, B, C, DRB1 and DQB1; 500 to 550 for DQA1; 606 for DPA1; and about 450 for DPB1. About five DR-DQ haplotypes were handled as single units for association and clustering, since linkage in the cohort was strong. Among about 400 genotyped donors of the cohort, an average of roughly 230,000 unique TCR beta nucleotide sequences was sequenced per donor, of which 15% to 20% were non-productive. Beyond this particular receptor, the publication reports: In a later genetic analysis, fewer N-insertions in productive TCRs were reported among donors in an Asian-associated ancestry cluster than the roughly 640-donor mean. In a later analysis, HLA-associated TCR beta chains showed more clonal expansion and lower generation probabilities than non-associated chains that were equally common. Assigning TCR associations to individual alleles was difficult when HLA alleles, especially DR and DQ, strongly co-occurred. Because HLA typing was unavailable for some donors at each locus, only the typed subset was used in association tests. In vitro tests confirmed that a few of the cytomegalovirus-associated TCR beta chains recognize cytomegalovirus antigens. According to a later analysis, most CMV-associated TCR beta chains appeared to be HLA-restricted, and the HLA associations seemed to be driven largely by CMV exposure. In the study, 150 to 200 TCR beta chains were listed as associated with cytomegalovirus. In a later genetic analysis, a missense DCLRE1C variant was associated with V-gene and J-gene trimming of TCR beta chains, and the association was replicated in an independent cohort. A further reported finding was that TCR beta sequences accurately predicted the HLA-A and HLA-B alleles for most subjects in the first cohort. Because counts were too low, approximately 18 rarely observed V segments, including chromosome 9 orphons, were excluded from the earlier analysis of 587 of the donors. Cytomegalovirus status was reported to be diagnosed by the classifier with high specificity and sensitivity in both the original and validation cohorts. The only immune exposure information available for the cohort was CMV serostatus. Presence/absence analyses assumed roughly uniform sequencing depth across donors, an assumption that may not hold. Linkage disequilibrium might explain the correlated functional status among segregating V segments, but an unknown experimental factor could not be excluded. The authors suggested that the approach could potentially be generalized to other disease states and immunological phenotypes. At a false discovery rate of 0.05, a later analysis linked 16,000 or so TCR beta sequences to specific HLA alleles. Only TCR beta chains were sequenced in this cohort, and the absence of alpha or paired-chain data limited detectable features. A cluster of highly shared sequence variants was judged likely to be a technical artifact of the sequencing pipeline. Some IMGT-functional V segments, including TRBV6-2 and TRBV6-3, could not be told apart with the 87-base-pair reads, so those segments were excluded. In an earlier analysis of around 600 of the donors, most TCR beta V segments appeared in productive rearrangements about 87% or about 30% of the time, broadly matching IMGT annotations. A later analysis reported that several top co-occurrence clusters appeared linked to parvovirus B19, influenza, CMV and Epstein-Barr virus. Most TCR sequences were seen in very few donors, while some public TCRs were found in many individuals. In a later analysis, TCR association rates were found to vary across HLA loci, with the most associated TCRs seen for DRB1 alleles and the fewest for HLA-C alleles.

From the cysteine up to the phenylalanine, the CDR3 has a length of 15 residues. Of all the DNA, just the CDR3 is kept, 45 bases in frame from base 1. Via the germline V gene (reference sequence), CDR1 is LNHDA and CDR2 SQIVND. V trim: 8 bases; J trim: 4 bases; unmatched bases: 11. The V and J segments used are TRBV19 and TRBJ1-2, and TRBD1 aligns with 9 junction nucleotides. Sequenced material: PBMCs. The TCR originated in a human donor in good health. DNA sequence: TGTGCCAGTGGGAAGGACAGGGGAGGAATCTATGGCTACACCTTC. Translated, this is CASGKDRGGIYGYTF.